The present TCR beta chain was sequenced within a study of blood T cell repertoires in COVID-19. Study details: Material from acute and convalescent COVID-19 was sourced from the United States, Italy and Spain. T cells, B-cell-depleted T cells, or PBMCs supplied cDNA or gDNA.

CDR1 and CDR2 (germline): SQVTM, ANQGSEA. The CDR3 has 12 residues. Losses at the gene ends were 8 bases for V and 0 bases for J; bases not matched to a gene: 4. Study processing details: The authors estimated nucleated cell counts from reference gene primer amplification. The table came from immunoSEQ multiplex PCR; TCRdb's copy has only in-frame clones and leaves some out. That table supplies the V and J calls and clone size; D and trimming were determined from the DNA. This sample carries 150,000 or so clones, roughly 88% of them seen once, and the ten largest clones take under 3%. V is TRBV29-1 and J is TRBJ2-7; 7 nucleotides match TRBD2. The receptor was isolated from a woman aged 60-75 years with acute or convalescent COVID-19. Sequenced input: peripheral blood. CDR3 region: CSFWGGSYEQYF. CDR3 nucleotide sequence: TGCAGCTTCTGGGGGGGCTCCTACGAGCAGTACTTC.